This TCR beta chain is drawn from a study of blood T cell repertoires in COVID-19. At the level of the study: The analysed material was cDNA or gDNA that came from T cells, B-cell-depleted T cells, or PBMCs.

In germline, CDR1 is SEHNR, CDR2 FQNEAQ (reference sequence). Trimming cost V 3 bases and J 4 bases, with 10 bases left between them. The CDR3 has 15 residues. In the authors' methods: Using reference gene primer amplification, nucleated cell counts were estimated. Generated by immunoSEQ multiplex PCR, the TCRdb table keeps only in-frame clones and is missing some. Clonal size and the V and J genes are those of that table, whereas D and trimming came from the DNA. The data show around 190,000 clones, with about 88% seen just once and under 4% held by the top ten. Recruits, aged about 18 to 100 years, lived in around 24 US areas. Resolution of symptoms, clearance, or two negative PCRs was present in recovered Cohort 3 donors.

V usage is TRBV7-9 and J usage is TRBJ1-6; D call uncertain. The receptor comes from a woman in her twenties or thirties who had recovered from COVID-19. Sequencing used PBMCs or T cells enriched from blood (not recorded which). CDR3 bases: TGTGCCAGCAGCTTGGGCACCCAATATAATTCACCCCTCCACTTT. It codes for CASSLGTQYNSPLHF.